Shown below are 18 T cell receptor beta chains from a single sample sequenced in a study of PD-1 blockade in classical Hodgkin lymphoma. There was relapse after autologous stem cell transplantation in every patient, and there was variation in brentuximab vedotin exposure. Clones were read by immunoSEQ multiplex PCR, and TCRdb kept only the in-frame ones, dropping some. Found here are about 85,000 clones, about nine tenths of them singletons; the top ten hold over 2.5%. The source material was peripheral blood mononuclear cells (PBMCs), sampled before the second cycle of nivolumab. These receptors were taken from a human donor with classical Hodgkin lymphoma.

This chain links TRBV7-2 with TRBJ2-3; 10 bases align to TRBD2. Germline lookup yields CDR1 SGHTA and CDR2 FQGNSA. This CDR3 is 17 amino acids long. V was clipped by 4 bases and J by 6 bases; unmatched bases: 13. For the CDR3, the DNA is TGTGCCAGCAGCTGGCGGGGGGCTAGCGGGAGCCGGGATACGCAGTATTTT. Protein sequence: CASSWRGASGSRDTQYF.

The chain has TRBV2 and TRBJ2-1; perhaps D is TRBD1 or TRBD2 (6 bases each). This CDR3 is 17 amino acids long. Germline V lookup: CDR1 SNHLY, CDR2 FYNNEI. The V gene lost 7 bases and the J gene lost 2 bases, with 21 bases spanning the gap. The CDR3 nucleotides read TGTGCCAGCATAGGGGGGATCCCTGCCAGAGCCTACAATGAGCAGTTCTTC. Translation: CASIGGIPARAYNEQFF.

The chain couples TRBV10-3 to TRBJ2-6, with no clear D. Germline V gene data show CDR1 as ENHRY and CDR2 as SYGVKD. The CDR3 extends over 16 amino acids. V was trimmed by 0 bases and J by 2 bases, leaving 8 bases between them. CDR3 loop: CAISESVHTGANVLTF. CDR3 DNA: TGTGCCATCAGTGAGTCCGTCCACACTGGGGCCAACGTCCTGACTTTC.

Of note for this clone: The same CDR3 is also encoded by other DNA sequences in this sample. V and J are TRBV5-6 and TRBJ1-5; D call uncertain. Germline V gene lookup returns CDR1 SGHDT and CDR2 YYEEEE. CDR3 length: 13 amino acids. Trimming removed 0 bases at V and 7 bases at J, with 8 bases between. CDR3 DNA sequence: TGTGCCAGCAGCTTGGGATCGGGACAGCCCCAGCATTTT. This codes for CASSLGSGQPQHF.

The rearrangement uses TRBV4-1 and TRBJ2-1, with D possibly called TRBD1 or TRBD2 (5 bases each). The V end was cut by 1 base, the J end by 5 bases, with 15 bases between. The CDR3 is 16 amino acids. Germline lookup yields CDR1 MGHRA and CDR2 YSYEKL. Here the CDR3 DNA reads TGCGCCAGCAGCCAAGGGGGGTCGGGGCCGAACAATGAGCAGTTCTTC. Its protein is CASSQGGSGPNNEQFF.

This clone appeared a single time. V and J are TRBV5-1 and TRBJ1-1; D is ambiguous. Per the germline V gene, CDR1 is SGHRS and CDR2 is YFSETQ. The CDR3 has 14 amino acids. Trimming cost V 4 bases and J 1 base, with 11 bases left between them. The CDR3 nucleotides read TGCGCCAGCAGCCCGACCAAGGGGAACACTGAAGCTTTCTTT. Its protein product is CASSPTKGNTEAFF.

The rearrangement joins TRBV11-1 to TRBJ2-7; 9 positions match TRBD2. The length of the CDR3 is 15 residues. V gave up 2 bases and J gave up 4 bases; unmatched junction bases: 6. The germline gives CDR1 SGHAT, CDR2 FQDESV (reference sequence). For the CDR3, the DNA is TGTGCCAGCAGCTTATACCAGCGGGAGGCATACGAGCAGTACTTC. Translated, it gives CASSLYQREAYEQYF. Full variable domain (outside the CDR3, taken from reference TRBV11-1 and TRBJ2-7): EAEVAQSPRYKITEKSQAVAFWCDPISGHATLYWYRQILGQGPELLVQFQDESVVDDSQLPKDRFSAERLKGVDSTLKIQPAELGDSAMYLCASSLYQREAYEQYFGPGTRLTVT.

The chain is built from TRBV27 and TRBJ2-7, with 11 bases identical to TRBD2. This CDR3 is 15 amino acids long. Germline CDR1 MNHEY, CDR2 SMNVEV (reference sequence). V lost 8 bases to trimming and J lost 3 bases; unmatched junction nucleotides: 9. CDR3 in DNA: TGTGCCAGCGGTCCACTAGCGGGAGATTTCTACGAGCAGTACTTC. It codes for CASGPLAGDFYEQYF.

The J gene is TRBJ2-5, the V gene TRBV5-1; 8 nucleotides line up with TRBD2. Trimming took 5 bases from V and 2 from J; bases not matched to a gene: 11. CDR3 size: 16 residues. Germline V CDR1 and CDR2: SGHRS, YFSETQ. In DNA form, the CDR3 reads TGCGCCAGCAGAGTGGGGAGCGGGAGCCCTCAAGAGACCCAGTACTTC. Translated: CASRVGSGSPQETQYF.

As DNA, the CDR3 is TGCAGCGTAACAGGCCCCGGGCGGTACTATGGCTACACCTTC. This gives the protein CSVTGPGRYYGYTF. The V and J genes are TRBV29-1 and TRBJ1-2, with D possibly matching TRBD1 (5 bases). CDR1 is SQVTM, CDR2 ANQGSEA, per germline. The CDR3 spans 14 residues. V lost 6 bases, J lost 3 bases, and 17 bases lay in between.

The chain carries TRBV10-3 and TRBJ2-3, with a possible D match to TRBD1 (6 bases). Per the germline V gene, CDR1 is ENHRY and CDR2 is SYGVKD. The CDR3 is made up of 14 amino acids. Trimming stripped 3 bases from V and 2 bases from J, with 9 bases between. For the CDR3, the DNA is TGTGCCATCAGTGAACAGGGTCCCACAGATACGCAGTATTTT. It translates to CAISEQGPTDTQYF.

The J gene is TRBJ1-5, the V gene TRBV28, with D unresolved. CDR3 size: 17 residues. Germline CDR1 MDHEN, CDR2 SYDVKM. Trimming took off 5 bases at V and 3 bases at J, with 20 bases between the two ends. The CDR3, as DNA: TGTGCCAGCAGTCAGAGCATGCAAGGGTACCTCAATCAGCCCCAGCATTTT. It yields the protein CASSQSMQGYLNQPQHF.

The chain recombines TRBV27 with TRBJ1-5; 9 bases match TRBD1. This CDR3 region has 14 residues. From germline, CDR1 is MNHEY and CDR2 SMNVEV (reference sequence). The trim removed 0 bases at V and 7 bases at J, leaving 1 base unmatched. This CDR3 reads CASSLSTGGQPQHF. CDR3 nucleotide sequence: TGTGCCAGCAGTTTATCGACAGGGGGGCAGCCCCAGCATTTT.

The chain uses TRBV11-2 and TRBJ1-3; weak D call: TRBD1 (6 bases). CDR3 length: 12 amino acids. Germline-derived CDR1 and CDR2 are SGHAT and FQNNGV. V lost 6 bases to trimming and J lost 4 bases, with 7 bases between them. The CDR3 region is CASRDSGNTIYF. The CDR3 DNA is TGTGCCAGCAGGGACAGCGGAAACACCATATATTTT.

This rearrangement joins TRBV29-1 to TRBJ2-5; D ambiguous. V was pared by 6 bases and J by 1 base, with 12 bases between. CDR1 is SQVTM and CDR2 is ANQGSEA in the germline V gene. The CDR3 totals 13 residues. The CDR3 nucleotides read TGCAGCGTGCCTACGACGGTCCAAGAGACCCAGTACTTC. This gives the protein CSVPTTVQETQYF.

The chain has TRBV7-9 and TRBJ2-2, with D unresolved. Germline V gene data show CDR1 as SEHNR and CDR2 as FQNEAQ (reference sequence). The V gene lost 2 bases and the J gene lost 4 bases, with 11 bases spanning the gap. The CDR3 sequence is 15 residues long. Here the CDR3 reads CASSLTSKRTGELFF. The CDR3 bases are TGTGCCAGCAGCTTAACCTCTAAACGCACCGGGGAGCTGTTTTTT.

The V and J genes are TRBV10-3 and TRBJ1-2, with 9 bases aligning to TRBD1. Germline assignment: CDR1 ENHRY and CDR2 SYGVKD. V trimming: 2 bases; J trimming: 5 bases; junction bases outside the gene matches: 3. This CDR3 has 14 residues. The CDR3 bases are TGTGCCATCAGTGAGGGGACAGGGTCTTATGGCTACACCTTC. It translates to CAISEGTGSYGYTF.

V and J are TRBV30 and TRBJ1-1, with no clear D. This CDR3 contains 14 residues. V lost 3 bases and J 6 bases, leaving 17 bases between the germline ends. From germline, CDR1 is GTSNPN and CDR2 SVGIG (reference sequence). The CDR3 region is CAWSAPDQWSEAFF. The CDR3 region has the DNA TGTGCCTGGAGCGCCCCGGACCAGTGGTCTGAAGCTTTCTTT.